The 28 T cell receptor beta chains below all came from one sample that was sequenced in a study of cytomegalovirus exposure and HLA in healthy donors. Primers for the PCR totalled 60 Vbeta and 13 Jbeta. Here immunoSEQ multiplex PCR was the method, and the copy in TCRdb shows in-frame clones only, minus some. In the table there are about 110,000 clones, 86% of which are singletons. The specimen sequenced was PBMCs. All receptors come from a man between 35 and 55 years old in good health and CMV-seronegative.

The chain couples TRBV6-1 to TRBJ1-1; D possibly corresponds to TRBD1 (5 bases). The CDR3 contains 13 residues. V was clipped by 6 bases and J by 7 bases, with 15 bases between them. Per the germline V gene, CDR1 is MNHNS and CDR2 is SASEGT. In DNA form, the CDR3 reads TGTGCCAGCAGCAGGGCTAGAGATTATGAAGCTTTCTTT. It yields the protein CASSRARDYEAFF.

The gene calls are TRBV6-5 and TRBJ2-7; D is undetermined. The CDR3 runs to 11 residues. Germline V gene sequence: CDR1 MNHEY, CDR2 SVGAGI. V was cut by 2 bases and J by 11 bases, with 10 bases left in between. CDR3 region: CASSYMSFEYF. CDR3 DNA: TGTGCCAGCAGTTACATGTCCTTTGAGTACTTC.

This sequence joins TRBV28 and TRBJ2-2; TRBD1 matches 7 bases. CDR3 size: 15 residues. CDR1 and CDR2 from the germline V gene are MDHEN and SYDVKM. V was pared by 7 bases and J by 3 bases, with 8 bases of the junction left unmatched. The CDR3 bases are TGTGCCAGCACCACTCCGGGACAGTACACCGGGGAGCTGTTTTTT. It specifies CASTTPGQYTGELFF.

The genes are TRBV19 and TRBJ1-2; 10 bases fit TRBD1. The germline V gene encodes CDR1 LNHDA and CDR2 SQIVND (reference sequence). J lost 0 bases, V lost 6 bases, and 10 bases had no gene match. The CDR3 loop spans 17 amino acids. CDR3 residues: CASRNPGQGRTNYGYTF. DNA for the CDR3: TGTGCCAGTAGGAATCCGGGACAGGGGCGCACTAACTATGGCTACACCTTC. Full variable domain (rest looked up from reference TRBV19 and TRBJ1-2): DGGITQSPKYLFRKEGQNVTLSCEQNLNHDAMYWYRQDPGQGLRLIYYSQIVNDFQKGDIAEGYSVSREKKESFPLTVTSAQKNPTAFYLCASRNPGQGRTNYGYTFGSGTRLTVV.

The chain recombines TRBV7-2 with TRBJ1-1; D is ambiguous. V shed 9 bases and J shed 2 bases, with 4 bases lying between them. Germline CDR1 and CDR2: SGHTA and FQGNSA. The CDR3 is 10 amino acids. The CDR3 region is CARLNTEAFF. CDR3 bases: TGTGCCAGACTAAACACTGAAGCTTTCTTT.

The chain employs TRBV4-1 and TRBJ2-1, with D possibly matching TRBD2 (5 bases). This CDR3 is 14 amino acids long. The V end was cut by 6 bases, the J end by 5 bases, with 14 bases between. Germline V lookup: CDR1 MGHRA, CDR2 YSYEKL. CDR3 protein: CASRNMGSHNEQFF. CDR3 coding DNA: TGCGCCAGCAGGAACATGGGGAGTCACAATGAGCAGTTCTTC.

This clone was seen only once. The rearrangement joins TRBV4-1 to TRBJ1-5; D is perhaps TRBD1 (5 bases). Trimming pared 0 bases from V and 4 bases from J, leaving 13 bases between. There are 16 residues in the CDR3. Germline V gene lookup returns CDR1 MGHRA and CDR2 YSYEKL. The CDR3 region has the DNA TGCGCCAGCAGCCAAGATCTGGGGGGACGTAATCAGCCCCAGCATTTT. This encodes CASSQDLGGRNQPQHF.

CDR3: CASSWGLTGSEAFF. For the CDR3, the DNA is TGTGCCAGCAGCTGGGGGCTGACAGGGTCTGAAGCTTTCTTT. The V gene is TRBV5-6, the J gene TRBJ1-1; 7 bases are a match to TRBD1. CDR1 SGHDT and CDR2 YYEEEE come from the germline V gene. The junction had 8 bases not matched to a gene; V was cut back by 3 bases and J by 6 bases. The CDR3 length is 14 residues. Combining the CDR3 with reference TRBV5-6 and TRBJ1-1 gives the whole variable domain DAGVTQSPTHLIKTRGQQVTLRCSPKSGHDTVSWYQQALGQGPQFIFQYYEEEERQRGNFPDRFSGHQFPNYSSELNVNALLLGDSALYLCASSWGLTGSEAFFGQGTRLTVV.

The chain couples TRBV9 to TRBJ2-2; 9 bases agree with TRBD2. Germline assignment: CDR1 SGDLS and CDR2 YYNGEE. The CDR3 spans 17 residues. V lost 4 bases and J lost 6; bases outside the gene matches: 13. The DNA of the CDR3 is TGTGCCAGCAGCCCTACAGGTGGCGGGGGGGCTGCCGGGGAGCTGTTTTTT. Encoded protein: CASSPTGGGGAAGELFF.

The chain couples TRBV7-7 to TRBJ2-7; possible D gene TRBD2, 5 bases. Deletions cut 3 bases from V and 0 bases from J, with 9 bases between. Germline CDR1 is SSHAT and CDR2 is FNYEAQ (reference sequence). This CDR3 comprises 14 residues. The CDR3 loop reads CASSLGVGSYEQYF. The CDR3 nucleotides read TGTGCCAGCAGCTTGGGAGTCGGCTCCTACGAGCAGTACTTC.

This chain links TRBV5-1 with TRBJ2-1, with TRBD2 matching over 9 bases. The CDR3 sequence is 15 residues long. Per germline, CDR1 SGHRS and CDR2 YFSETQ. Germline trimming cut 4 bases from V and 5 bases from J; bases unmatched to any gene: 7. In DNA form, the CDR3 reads TGCGCCAGCAGCGTCCTAGCGGGGTCACACAATGAGCAGTTCTTC. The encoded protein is CASSVLAGSHNEQFF.

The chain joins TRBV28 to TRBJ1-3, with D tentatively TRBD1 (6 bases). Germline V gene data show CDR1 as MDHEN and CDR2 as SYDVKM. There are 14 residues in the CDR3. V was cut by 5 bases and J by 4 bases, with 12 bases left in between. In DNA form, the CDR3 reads TGTGCCAGCAGTCCGGGGGGCGCAGGAAACACCATATATTTT. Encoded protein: CASSPGGAGNTIYF.

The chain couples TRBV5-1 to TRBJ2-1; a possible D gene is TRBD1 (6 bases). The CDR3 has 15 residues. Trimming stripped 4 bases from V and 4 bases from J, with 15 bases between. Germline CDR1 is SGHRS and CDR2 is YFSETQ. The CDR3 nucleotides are TGCGCCAGCAGCCCCAATCCCGGACAGTACAATGAGCAGTTCTTC. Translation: CASSPNPGQYNEQFF.

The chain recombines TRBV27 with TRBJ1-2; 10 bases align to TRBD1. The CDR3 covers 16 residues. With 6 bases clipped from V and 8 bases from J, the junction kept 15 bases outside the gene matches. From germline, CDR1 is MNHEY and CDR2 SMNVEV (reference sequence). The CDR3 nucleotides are TGTGCCAGCAGGCCCTTGTCCGGGACAGGGGCGCAAGGCTACACCTTC. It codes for CASRPLSGTGAQGYTF.

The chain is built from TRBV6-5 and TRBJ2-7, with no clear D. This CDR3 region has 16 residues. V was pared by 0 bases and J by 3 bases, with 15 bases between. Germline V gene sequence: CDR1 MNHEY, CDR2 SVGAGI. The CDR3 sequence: CASSYSGGSHFYEQYF. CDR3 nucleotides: TGTGCCAGCAGTTACTCAGGCGGATCTCATTTCTACGAGCAGTACTTC.

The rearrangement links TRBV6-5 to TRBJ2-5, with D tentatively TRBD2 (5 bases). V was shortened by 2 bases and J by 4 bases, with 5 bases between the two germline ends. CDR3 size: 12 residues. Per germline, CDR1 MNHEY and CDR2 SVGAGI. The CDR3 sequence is CASSYRGETQYF. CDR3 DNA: TGTGCCAGCAGTTACCGGGGAGAGACCCAGTACTTC.

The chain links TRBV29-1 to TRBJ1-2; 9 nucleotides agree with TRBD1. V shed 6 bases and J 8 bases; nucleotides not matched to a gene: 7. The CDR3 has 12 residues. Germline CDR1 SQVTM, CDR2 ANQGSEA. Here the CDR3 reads CSVGDRASGYTF. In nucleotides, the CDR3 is TGCAGCGTGGGGGACAGGGCGAGCGGCTACACCTTC.

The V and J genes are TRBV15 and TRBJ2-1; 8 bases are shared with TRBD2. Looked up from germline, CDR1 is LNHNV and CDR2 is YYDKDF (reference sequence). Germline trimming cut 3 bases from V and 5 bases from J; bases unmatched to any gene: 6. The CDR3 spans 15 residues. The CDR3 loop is CATSRPGGPHNEQFF. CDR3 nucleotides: TGTGCCACCAGCAGGCCGGGGGGGCCCCACAATGAGCAGTTCTTC.

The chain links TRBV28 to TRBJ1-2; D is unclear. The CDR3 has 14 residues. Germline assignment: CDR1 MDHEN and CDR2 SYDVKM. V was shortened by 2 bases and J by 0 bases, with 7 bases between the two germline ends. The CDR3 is CASSLGEANYGYTF. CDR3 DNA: TGTGCCAGCAGTTTAGGAGAAGCTAACTATGGCTACACCTTC.

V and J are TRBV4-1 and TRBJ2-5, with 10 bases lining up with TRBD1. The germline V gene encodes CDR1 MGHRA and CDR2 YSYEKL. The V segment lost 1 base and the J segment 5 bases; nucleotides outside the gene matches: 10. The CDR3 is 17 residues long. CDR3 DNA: TGCGCCAGCAGCCAAGGGATCTCCGGGACAGGGGTGGAGACCCAGTACTTC. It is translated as CASSQGISGTGVETQYF.

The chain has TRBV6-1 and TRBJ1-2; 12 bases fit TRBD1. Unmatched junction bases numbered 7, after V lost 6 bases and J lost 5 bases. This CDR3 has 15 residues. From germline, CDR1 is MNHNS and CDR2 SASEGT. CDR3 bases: TGTGCCAGCAGAGGGACAGGGGGCGTGTGGTATGGCTACACCTTC. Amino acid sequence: CASRGTGGVWYGYTF.

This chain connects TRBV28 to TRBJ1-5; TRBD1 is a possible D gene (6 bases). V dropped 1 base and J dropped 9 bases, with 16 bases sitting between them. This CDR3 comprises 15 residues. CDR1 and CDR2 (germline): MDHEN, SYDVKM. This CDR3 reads CASSLSRTVWWPQHF. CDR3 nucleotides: TGTGCCAGCAGTTTATCCAGGACAGTTTGGTGGCCCCAGCATTTT.

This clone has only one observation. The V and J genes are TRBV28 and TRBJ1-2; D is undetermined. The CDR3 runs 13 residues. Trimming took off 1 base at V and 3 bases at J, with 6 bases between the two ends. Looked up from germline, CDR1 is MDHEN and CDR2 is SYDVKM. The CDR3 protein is CASSLLGDYGYTF. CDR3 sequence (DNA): TGTGCCAGCAGTTTATTGGGCGACTATGGCTACACCTTC.

The CDR3 DNA sequence: TGTGCCAGCAGGACAAGCTCCTACGAGCAGTACTTC. Protein: CASRTSSYEQYF. The chain recombines TRBV6-1 with TRBJ2-7; no clear D gene. V was pared by 6 bases and J by 0 bases, with 6 bases between. In germline, CDR1 is MNHNS, CDR2 SASEGT. This CDR3 comprises 12 residues.

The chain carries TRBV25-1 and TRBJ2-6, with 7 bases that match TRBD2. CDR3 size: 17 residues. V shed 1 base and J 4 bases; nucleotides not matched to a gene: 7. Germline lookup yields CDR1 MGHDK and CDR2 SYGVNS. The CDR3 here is CASSESRGGGGANVLTF. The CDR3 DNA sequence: TGTGCCAGCAGTGAATCTCGTGGGGGAGGGGGGGCCAACGTCCTGACTTTC.

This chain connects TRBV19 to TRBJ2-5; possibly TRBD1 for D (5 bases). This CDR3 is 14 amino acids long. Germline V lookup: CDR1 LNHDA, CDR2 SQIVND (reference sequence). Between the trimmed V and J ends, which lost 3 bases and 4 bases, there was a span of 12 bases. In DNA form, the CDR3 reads TGTGCCAGTAGTATGTCCAGGGATAGAGAGACCCAGTACTTC. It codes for CASSMSRDRETQYF.

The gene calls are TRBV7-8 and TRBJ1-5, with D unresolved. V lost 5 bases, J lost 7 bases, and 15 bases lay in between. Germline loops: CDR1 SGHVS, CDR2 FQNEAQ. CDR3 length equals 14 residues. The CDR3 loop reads CASSVRAPGQPQHF. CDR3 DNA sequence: TGTGCCAGCAGCGTACGCGCTCCGGGGCAGCCCCAGCATTTT.

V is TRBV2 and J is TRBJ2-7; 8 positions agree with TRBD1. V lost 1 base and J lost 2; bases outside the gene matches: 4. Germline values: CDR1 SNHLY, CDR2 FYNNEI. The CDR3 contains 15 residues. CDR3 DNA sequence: TGTGCCAGCAGTGAAGGGGCAGGGGGCACCTACGAGCAGTACTTC. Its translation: CASSEGAGGTYEQYF.